This TCR beta chain came from a study of molecular identifiers for immune sequencing clone quantification. In its sample, this clonotype was seen many times. Methods described previously, with TCR primers listed, were used for bulk TCR libraries. TCRdb reprocessed the PCR reads with MiXCR, giving one entry per CDR3 protein. The sample comprises some 650,000 distinct CDR3 sequences, about 20% of which are singletons, and 0.7% to 1% rests with the top ten. Sorting isolated naive CD8 T cells as CD8+CD4-CCR7+CD45RA+ events. CDR3 length: 14 residues. The germline V and J ends were trimmed by 1 base and 2 bases, with 7 bases remaining between them. Germline V gives CDR1 MGHRA, CDR2 YSYEKL.

The sequencing input was naive CD8+ T cells from blood, with Jurkat cell RNA spiked in. The subset is: FACS-sorted CD8+CD4-CCR7+CD45RA+ naive T cells. The clonotype originates from a human donor in good health. Some libraries in this study had Jurkat cell RNA spiked in. The rearrangement joins TRBV4-1 to TRBJ2-3; D remains unclear. In DNA, the CDR3 is TGCGCCAGCAGCCAAGCCGAGAACACAGATACGCAGTATTTT. Translation: CASSQAENTDTQYF.